Listed below are T cell receptor beta chains from one sample, sequenced in a study of CD4+ T cells in melanoma. Here immunoSEQ multiplex PCR was the method, and the copy in TCRdb shows in-frame clones only, minus some. In the table there are 110,000 to 150,000 clones, about nine tenths of which are singletons. The receptors stem from a human donor with melanoma. Both conserved end residues are part of each CDR3. The D gene is left open where the match is weak. Some rows mark clone size as missing; the rest say once, few, many or name a class of expanded clone.

J: TRBJ1-1; D: NA; V: TRBV27; size: once; DNA: TGTGCCAGCAGTTTGTTTTCCCCCAGTCAGGGAGAAACTGAAGCTTTCTTT; CDR3: CASSLFSPSQGETEAFF
J: TRBJ2-5; D: TRBD1; V: TRBV5-1; size: NA; DNA: TGCGCCAGCAGCCCGGAAGGGGGCCCGGGGACCCAGTACTTC; CDR3: CASSPEGGPGTQYF
J: TRBJ2-7; D: NA; V: TRBV6-6; size: NA; DNA: TGTGCCAGCAGTTACTTTGACGGTGCCTACGAGCAGTACTTC; CDR3: CASSYFDGAYEQYF
J: TRBJ1-3; D: NA; V: TRBV30; size: NA; DNA: TGTGCCTGGACCCTAGAAGGCTCTGGAAACACCATATATTTT; CDR3: CAWTLEGSGNTIYF
J: TRBJ1-4; D: NA; V: TRBV19; size: NA; DNA: TGTGCCAGTATGGCGGGACATAGGAATGAAAAACTGTTTTTT; CDR3: CASMAGHRNEKLFF
J: TRBJ1-1; D: NA; V: TRBV7-9; size: NA; DNA: TGTGCCAGCAGACTGTCGGGGAACACTGAAGCTTTCTTT; CDR3: CASRLSGNTEAFF
J: TRBJ2-7; D: NA; V: TRBV7-6; size: NA; DNA: TGTGCCAGCAGCTTAGGGCGCGGGCTTACCTACGAGCAGTACTTC; CDR3: CASSLGRGLTYEQYF
J: TRBJ1-4; D: NA; V: TRBV4-1; size: NA; DNA: TGCGCCAGCAGCCAAGATCGGCAGCGGAATAGAAAACTGTTTTTT; CDR3: CASSQDRQRNRKLFF
J: TRBJ1-5; D: NA; V: TRBV5-1; size: NA; DNA: TGCGCCAGCAGCTTGGGGGCCGGGGGGCATCAGCCCCAGCATTTT; CDR3: CASSLGAGGHQPQHF
J: TRBJ1-6; D: TRBD1; V: TRBV7-9; size: NA; DNA: TGTGCCAGGATCGACAGGGGTCTGGGAGGACCCAATTCACCCCTCCACTTT; CDR3: CARIDRGLGGPNSPLHF
J: TRBJ1-1; D: TRBD1; V: TRBV13; size: NA; DNA: TGTGCCAGCAGCAGTAGTCGAAAGACAGGGGATTACACTGAAGCTTTCTTT; CDR3: CASSSSRKTGDYTEAFF
J: TRBJ2-3; D: TRBD2; V: TRBV4-1; size: NA; DNA: TGCGCCAGCAGCCGCCGACTAGCGGACCTCACAGATACGCAGTATTTT; CDR3: CASSRRLADLTDTQYF
J: TRBJ2-5; D: NA; V: TRBV7-9; size: NA; DNA: TGTGCCAGCAGCCCAAAAGAGACCCAGTACTTC; CDR3: CASSPKETQYF
J: TRBJ1-5; D: NA; V: TRBV6-5; size: NA; DNA: TGTGCCAGCAGTCGGGACGGGAGCAATCAGCCCCAGCATTTT; CDR3: CASSRDGSNQPQHF
J: TRBJ2-5; D: TRBD1; V: TRBV11-2; size: NA; DNA: TGTGCCAGCAGCCCCGACAGGGTAGAGACCCAGTACTTC; CDR3: CASSPDRVETQYF
J: TRBJ2-3; D: NA; V: TRBV19; size: NA; DNA: TGTGCCAGTAGTTTAGGGATAGTTAGTGGCACAGATACGCAGTATTTT; CDR3: CASSLGIVSGTDTQYF
J: TRBJ2-5; D: TRBD1; V: TRBV7-9; size: NA; DNA: TGTGCCAGCAGCGCCGGGACAGGATTGGGGGAGACCCAGTACTTC; CDR3: CASSAGTGLGETQYF